This T cell receptor beta chain was recovered during a study of blood T cell repertoires in COVID-19. Losses at the gene ends were 5 bases for V and 8 bases for J; bases not matched to a gene: 6. The CDR3 is made up of 14 amino acids. Germline values: CDR1 MDHEN, CDR2 SYDVKM. The repertoire was sequenced with immunoSEQ multiplex PCR; TCRdb's copy has only in-frame clones and lacks some. The sample records about 330,000 clones, roughly 88% being singletons. This sequence originates from a woman aged 50 to 65 with active or convalescent COVID-19. Material for sequencing was peripheral blood. The chain carries TRBV28 and TRBJ2-4; 10 bases agree with TRBD1. CDR3 protein: CASSNPTGGDIQYF. The CDR3 nucleotides are TGTGCCAGCAGTAACCCGACAGGGGGCGACATTCAGTACTTC.